The 11 T cell receptor beta chains presented below share a single source sample, sequenced in a study of blood T cells in healthy people across ages. Through a sample-barcoded 5' primer and a J-beta primer mix, a second PCR was run for roughly 6 to 11 cycles. TCRdb called the 5' RACE reads again in MiXCR, with one record for every CDR3 protein. The sample carries hundreds of thousands of distinct CDR3 sequences, 40% to 50% recorded once. Source material: blood. These receptors originate from an elderly man in good health.

This clonotype was observed a handful of times. The rearrangement uses TRBV6-1 and TRBJ2-7; 9 bases match TRBD2. The germline V gene has CDR1 MNHNS and CDR2 SASEGT. This CDR3 is 15 amino acids long. The V gene end was trimmed by 7 bases and the J gene end by 4 bases; junction bases not matched to a gene: 11. CDR3 protein: CASNPRGGRAYEQYF. In nucleotides, the CDR3 is TGTGCCAGCAACCCCCGGGGCGGGAGGGCTTACGAGCAGTACTTC.

The chain has TRBV29-1 and TRBJ2-3; 7 nucleotides match TRBD2. The V gene's germline CDR1 is SQVTM and CDR2 ANQGSEA. This CDR3 is built from 13 residues. The V segment lost 3 bases and the J segment 5 bases; nucleotides outside the gene matches: 5. The CDR3 nucleotides are TGCAGCGTTGACGGCGGGAGAGGAGATACGCAGTATTTT. Translated, it gives CSVDGGRGDTQYF.

This clonotype was seen more than once but under ten times. This chain connects TRBV9 to TRBJ2-5; D might be TRBD1 (7 bases). The tail of the sequence fits TRBJ2-7 better, so the J call may be wrong. The CDR3 totals 15 residues. Germline V gene data show CDR1 as SGDLS and CDR2 as YYNGEE. The CDR3 reads CASSGAGGPLREQYF. The CDR3 DNA reads as TGTGCCAGCAGCGGGGCAGGGGGGCCACTACGCGAGCAGTACTTC.

This clonotype was recorded a few times. The chain recombines TRBV7-9 with TRBJ1-3; possible D gene TRBD1, 5 bases. The ends were cut back, 3 bases at V and 6 bases at J, with 15 bases in the middle. The CDR3 consists of 15 residues. Germline lookup yields CDR1 SEHNR and CDR2 FQNEAQ (reference sequence). CDR3 sequence: CASSFRQTETNTIYF. The CDR3 region has the DNA TGTGCCAGCAGCTTCCGACAGACGGAAACAAACACCATATATTTT.

The chain recombines TRBV6-5 with TRBJ1-2, with TRBD1 as a possible D gene (6 bases). The V gene lost 6 bases and the J gene lost 6 bases, with 17 bases spanning the gap. CDR3 length: 14 amino acids. Germline V lookup: CDR1 MNHEY, CDR2 SVGAGI. DNA of the CDR3: TGTGCCAGCAGACCAAAACAGGGAGCGGATGGCTACACCTTC. Residues: CASRPKQGADGYTF.

V usage is TRBV4-2 and J usage is TRBJ2-3; no clear D gene. Germline CDR1 LGHNA, CDR2 YNFKEQ. Trimming took off 5 bases at V and 2 bases at J, with 11 bases between the two ends. This CDR3 region has 14 residues. CDR3 bases: TGTGCCAGCAGCGTTTTAGGGTTCACAGATACGCAGTATTTT. Protein product: CASSVLGFTDTQYF.

Points on this clonotype: An end of the junction differs from the germline gene, which may be a read error. The chain recombines TRBV18 with TRBJ2-7; 11 bases line up with TRBD2. The CDR3 has 15 amino acids. Germline V CDR1 and CDR2: KGHSH, LQKENI. Here the CDR3 DNA reads TGTGCCAACTCACCGGGTAGCGGGAGGGTCTACGAGCAGTACTTC. Its translation: CANSPGSGRVYEQYF. The complete variable domain, with remaining parts taken from reference TRBV18 and TRBJ2-7, reads NAGVMQNPRHLVRRRGQEARLRCSPMKGHSHVYWYRQLPEEGLKFMVYLQKENIIDESGMPKERFSAEFPKEGPSILRIQQVVRGDSAAYFCANSPGSGRVYEQYFGPGTRLTVT.

The chain has TRBV20-1 and TRBJ2-1, with 10 positions matching TRBD2. Germline V gene sequence: CDR1 DFQATT, CDR2 SNEGSKA (reference sequence). The CDR3 is made up of 17 amino acids. The ends lost 0 bases at V and 5 bases at J; junction bases unmatched: 10. DNA of the CDR3: TGCAGTGCTAGAGATCTGGTAGCGGGAGGAGGAGACAATGAGCAGTTCTTC. Its translation is CSARDLVAGGGDNEQFF.

This clonotype occurred a few times. The rearrangement uses TRBV18 and TRBJ2-5; D gene uncertain. This CDR3 has 15 amino acids. CDR1 and CDR2 (germline): KGHSH, LQKENI. V was clipped by 0 bases and J by 0 bases, with 8 bases between them. CDR3 region: CASSPPAGYQETQYF. CDR3 nucleotide sequence: TGTGCCAGCTCACCACCGGCTGGGTACCAAGAGACCCAGTACTTC.

This clonotype was observed a handful of times. This chain uses TRBV6-2 or TRBV6-3 with TRBJ2-1; TRBD1 might be the D (7 bases). Germline V gene lookup returns CDR1 MNHEY and CDR2 SVGEGT. Trimming left V 7 bases short and J 3 bases short, with 16 bases between. This CDR3 contains 15 residues. The CDR3 bases are TGTGCCAGCAACAACAGGGGAGGTATCTACAATGAGCAGTTCTTC. Amino acid sequence: CASNNRGGIYNEQFF.

The rearrangement joins TRBV15 to TRBJ2-7; D might be TRBD1 or TRBD2, each matching 5 bases. The V and J ends lost 6 bases and 0 bases respectively, with 15 bases between them. The CDR3 covers 15 residues. Per the germline V gene, CDR1 is LNHNV and CDR2 is YYDKDF (reference sequence). CDR3 region: CATSSRDRGSYEQYF. DNA of the CDR3: TGTGCCACCAGTAGCCGGGACCGGGGCTCCTACGAGCAGTACTTC.